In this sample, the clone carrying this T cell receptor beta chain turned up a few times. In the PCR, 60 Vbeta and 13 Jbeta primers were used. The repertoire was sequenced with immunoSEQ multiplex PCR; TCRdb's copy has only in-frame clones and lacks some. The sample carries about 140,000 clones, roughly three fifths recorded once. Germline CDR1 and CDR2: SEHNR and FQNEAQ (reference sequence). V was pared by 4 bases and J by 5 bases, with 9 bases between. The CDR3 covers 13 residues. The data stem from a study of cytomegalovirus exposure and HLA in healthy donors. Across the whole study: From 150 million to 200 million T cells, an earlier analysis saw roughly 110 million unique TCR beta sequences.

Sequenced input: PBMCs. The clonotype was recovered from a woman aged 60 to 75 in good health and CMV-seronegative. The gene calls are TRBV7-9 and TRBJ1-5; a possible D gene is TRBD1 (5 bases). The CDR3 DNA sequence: TGTGCCAGCAGCTGGGGGGGGGATCAGCCCCAGCATTTT. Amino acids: CASSWGGDQPQHF.